This TCR beta chain was identified during a study of cytomegalovirus exposure and HLA in healthy donors. In the study overall: Unique TCR beta sequences numbering 117 million came from approximately 180 million T cells in an earlier analysis. Findings of the study overall: Most observed TCR sequences were rare, whereas some public TCRs were detected in many donors.

With respect to this clone: The antigen is undetermined.

V gave up 3 bases and J gave up 0 bases, with 3 bases separating them. CDR3 length: 14 amino acids. CDR1 is ENHRY and CDR2 is SYGVKD in the germline V gene. The study ran its PCR with 60 Vbeta and 13 Jbeta primers. Profiled with immunoSEQ multiplex PCR; TCRdb holds only in-frame clones, not every one. The table shows about 98,000 clones, with around 68% occurring only once. J is TRBJ2-6 and V is TRBV10-3; D gene unclear. Sequenced material: PBMCs. This clonotype was sampled from a human donor in good health. The CDR3 region is CAISDSSGANVLTF. As DNA, the CDR3 is TGTGCCATCAGTGACAGCTCTGGGGCCAACGTCCTGACTTTC.